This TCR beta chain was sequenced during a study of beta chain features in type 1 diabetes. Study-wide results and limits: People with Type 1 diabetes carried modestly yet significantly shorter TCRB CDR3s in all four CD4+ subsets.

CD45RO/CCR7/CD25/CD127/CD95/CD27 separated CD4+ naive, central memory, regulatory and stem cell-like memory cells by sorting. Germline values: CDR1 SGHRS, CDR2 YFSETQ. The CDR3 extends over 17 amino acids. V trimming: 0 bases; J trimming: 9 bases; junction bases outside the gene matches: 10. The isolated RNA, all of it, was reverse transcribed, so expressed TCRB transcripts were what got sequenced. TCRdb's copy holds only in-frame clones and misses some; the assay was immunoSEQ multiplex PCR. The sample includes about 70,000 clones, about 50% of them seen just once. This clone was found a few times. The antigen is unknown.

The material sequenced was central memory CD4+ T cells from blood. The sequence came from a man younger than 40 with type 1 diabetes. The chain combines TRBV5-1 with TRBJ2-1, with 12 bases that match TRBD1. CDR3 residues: CASSLARGTGGYSEQFF. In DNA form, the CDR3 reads TGCGCCAGCAGCTTGGCCCGGGGGACAGGGGGCTATAGTGAGCAGTTCTTC.